This T cell receptor (beta chain) was identified during a study of response to subunit inactivated influenza vaccine. Findings and caveats of the study: T cells newly recruited by each seasonal influenza vaccination are few, the authors suggested.

TCRdb processed the RT-PCR reads anew with MiXCR; each CDR3 protein has one entry. The data show 550,000 to 600,000 distinct CDR3 sequences, 10% to 15% seen once. Germline CDR1 SGHAT, CDR2 FQNNGV. This CDR3 region has 14 residues. Deletions cut 5 bases from V and 3 bases from J, with 11 bases between. In this sample, this clonotype turned up a few times. Its antigen is unidentified. The sequencing used PBMCs from blood, collected on the day of vaccination. The clonotype comes from a man aged 45-60 years who received an inactivated influenza vaccine. V gene TRBV11-2 combines with J gene TRBJ1-5; D is unresolved. The CDR3, as DNA: TGTGCCAGCAGCCCTCGGACGGACAATCAGCCCCAGCATTTT. This sequence encodes CASSPRTDNQPQHF. The whole variable domain, filled in from reference TRBV11-2 and TRBJ1-5, reads EAGVAQSPRYKIIEKRQSVAFWCNPISGHATLYWYQQILGQGPKLLIQFQNNGVVDDSQLPKDRFSAERLKGVDSTLKIQPAKLEDSAVYLCASSPRTDNQPQHFGDGTRLSIL.